This T cell receptor beta chain is drawn from a study of blood T cells in healthy people across ages. Primed by a sample-barcoded 5' primer and a J-beta primer mix, a second PCR proceeded for roughly 7 to 12 cycles. Every individual sample yielded 2.5 million or more paired-end reads (each containing CDR3). TCRdb independently ran MiXCR on the 5' RACE reads; one entry per CDR3 protein. Of approximately 830,000 distinct CDR3 sequences listed, about 59% are singletons. This clonotype has a handful of counts. The CDR3 runs to 14 residues. The germline CDR1 and CDR2 sequences are MNHEY and SVGAGI. V lost 7 bases, J lost 5 bases, and 10 bases stayed unmatched. There were healthy Caucasian individuals from Russia, aged about 6 to 100, serving as donors. Peripheral blood from each donor was collected in a volume of 8 to 10 milliliters. The authors extracted at least 5 micrograms of total RNA per sample.

The source of this sequence is a man aged 25 to 40 in good health. Sequencing was carried out using blood. V gene TRBV6-5 combines with J gene TRBJ2-7; TRBD2 matches at 8 bases. CDR3 sequence reads: CASNPTPGRDEQYF. CDR3 in DNA: TGTGCCAGCAACCCTACTCCCGGGAGGGACGAGCAGTACTTC.